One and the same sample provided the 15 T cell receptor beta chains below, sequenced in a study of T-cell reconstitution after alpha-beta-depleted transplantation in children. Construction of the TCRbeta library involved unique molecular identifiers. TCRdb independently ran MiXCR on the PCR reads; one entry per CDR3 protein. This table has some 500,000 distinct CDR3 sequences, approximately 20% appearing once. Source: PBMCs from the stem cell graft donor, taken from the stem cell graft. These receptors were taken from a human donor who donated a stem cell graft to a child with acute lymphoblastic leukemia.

CDR3 DNA sequence: TGCAGTGCTAGCGGGGTAGAAGAGCAGTACTTC. Translating it yields CSASGVEEQYF. The chain couples TRBV20-1 to TRBJ2-7; D possibly corresponds to TRBD2 (5 bases). The CDR3 length is 11 residues. CDR1 is DFQATT and CDR2 is SNEGSKA in the germline V gene (reference sequence). V lost 3 bases, J lost 7 bases, and 10 bases lay in between.

As DNA, the CDR3 is TGTGCCAGCAGTTTAATTTACGGTTTAAGGGGCCCCACTGAAGCTTTCTTT. As protein: CASSLIYGLRGPTEAFF. The chain is built from TRBV12-3 or TRBV12-4 and TRBJ1-1; TRBD1 is a possible D gene (5 bases). This CDR3 has 17 residues. Between the trimmed V and J ends, which lost 2 bases and 4 bases, there was a span of 20 bases.

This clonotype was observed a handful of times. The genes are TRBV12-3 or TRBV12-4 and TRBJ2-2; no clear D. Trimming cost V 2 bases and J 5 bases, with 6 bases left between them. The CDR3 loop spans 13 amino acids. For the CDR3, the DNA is TGTGCCAGCAGTTTATACGGTACCGGGGAGCTGTTTTTT. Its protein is CASSLYGTGELFF.

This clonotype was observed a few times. This CDR3 reads CASSLLDAHYNEQFF. The CDR3 coding sequence is TGTGCCAGCAGCCTCTTAGACGCTCACTACAATGAGCAGTTCTTC. The V gene is TRBV5-6, the J gene TRBJ2-1; D unclear. Germline V lookup: CDR1 SGHDT, CDR2 YYEEEE. V was pared by 4 bases and J by 3 bases, with 14 bases between. The CDR3 covers 15 residues.

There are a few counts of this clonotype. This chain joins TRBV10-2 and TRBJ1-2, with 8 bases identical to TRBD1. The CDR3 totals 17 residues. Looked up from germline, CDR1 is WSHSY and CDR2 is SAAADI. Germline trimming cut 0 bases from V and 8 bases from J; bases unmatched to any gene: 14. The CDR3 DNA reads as TGCGCCAGCAGTGAGTCGACTTGGGGTGACAGGGGAGACGGCTACACCTTC. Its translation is CASSESTWGDRGDGYTF.

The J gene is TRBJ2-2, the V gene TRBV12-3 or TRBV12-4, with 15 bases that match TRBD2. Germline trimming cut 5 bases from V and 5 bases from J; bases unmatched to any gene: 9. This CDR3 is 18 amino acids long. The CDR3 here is CASSPWTSGRAITGELFF. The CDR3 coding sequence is TGTGCCAGCAGTCCCTGGACTAGCGGGAGGGCCATTACCGGGGAGCTGTTTTTT.

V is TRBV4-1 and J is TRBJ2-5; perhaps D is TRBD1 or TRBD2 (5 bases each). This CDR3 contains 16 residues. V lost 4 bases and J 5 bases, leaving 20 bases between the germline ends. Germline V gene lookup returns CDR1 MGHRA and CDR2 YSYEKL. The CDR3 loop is CASSPSPGAAAETQYF. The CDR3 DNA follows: TGCGCCAGCAGCCCATCGCCCGGGGCAGCGGCGGAGACCCAGTACTTC.

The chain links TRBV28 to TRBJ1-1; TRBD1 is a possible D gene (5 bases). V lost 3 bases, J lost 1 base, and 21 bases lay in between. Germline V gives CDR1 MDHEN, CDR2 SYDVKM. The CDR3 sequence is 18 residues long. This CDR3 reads CASSFGTMTNRGNTEAFF. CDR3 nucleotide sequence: TGTGCCAGCAGTTTCGGGACCATGACTAATCGTGGGAACACTGAAGCTTTCTTT.

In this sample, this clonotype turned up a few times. In nucleotides, the CDR3 is TGTGCCAGCAGATCCCCGAGGACAGGGCCGAACACCGGGGAGCTGTTTTTT. Its protein product is CASRSPRTGPNTGELFF. This rearrangement joins TRBV5-8 to TRBJ2-2, with 8 bases that match TRBD1. Germline CDR1 and CDR2: SGHTS and YDEGEE. CDR3 size: 17 residues. With 5 bases clipped from V and 0 bases from J, the junction kept 9 bases outside the gene matches.

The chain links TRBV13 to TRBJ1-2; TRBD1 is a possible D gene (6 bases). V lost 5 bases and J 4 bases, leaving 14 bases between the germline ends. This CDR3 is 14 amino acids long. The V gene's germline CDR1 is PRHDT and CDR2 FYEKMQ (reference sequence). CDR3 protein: CASSQGLSGYGYTF. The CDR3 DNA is TGTGCCAGCAGCCAGGGGCTCTCGGGCTATGGCTACACCTTC. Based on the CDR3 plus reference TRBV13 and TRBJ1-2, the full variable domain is AAGVIQSPRHLIKEKRETATLKCYPIPRHDTVYWYQQGPGQDPQFLISFYEKMQSDKGSIPDRFSAQQFSDYHSELNMSSLELGDSALYFCASSQGLSGYGYTFGSGTRLTVV.

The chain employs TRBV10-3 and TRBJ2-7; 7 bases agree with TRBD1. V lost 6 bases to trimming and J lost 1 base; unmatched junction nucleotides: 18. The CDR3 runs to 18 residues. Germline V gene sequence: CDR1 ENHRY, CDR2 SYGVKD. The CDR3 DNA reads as TGTGCCATCAGCTTGACAGGGTTGGGTAGCTCGGCGTCCTACGAGCAGTACTTC. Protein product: CAISLTGLGSSASYEQYF.

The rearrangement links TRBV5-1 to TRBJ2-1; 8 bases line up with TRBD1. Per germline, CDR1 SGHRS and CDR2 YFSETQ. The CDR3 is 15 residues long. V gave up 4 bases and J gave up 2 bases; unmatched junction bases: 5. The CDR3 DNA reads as TGCGCCAGCAGCGCCGGACAGGGAGCCTACAATGAGCAGTTCTTC. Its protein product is CASSAGQGAYNEQFF.

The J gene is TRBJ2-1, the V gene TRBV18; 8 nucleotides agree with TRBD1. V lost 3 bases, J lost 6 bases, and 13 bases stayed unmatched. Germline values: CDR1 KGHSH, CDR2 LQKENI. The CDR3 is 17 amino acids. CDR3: CASSPWTGPTLSNEQFF. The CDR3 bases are TGTGCCAGCTCACCGTGGACAGGGCCAACTCTAAGCAATGAGCAGTTCTTC.

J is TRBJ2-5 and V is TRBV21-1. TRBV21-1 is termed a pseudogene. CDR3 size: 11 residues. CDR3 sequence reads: CASSKEETQYF. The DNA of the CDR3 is TGTGCCAGCAGCAAAGAGGAGACCCAGTACTTC.

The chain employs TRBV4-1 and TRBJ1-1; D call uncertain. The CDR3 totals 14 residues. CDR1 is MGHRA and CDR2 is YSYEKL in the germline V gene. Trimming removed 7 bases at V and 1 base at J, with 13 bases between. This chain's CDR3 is CASTRIGRNTEAFF. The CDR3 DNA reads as TGCGCCAGCACGCGCATTGGGAGGAACACTGAAGCTTTCTTT.